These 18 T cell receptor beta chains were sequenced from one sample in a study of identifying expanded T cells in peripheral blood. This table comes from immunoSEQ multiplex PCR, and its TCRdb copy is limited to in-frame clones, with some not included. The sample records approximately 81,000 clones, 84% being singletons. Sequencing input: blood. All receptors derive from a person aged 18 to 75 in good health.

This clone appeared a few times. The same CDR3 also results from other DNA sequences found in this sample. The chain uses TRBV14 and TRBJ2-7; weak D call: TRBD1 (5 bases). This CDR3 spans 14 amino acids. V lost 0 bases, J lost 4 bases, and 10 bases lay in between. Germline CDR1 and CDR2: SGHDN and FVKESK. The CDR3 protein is CASSQDGQGYEQYF. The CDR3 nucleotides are TGTGCCAGCAGCCAAGATGGCCAGGGATACGAGCAGTACTTC.

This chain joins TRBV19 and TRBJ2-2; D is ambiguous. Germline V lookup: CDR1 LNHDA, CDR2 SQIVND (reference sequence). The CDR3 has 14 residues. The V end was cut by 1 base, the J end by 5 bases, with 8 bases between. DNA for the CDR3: TGTGCCAGTAGTATAGGGGCCCCGACCGGGGAGCTGTTTTTT. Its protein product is CASSIGAPTGELFF.

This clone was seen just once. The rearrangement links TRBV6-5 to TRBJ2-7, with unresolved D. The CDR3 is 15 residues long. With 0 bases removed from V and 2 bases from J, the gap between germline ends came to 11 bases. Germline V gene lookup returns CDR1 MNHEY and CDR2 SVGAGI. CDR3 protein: CASSYSAGSTYEQYF. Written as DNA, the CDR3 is TGTGCCAGCAGTTACTCAGCAGGTTCTACCTACGAGCAGTACTTC.

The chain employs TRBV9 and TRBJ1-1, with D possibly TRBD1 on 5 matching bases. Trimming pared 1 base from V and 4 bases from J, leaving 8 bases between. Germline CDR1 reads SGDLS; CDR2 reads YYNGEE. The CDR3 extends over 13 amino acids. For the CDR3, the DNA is TGTGCCAGCAGCGTATGGGGGACCACTGAAGCTTTCTTT. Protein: CASSVWGTTEAFF.

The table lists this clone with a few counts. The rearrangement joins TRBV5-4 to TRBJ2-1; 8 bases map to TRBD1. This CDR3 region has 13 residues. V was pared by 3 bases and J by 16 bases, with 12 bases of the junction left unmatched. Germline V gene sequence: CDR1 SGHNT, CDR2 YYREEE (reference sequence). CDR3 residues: CASSSPQQGEYFF. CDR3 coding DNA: TGTGCCAGCAGCTCTCCGCAACAGGGGGAGTATTTCTTC.

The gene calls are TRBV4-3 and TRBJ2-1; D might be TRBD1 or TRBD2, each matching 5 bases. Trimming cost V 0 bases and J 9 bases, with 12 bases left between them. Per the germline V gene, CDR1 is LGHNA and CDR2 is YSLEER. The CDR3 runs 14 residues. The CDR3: CASSQDRDRLEQFF. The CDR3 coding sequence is TGCGCCAGCAGCCAAGATCGGGACCGGCTTGAGCAGTTCTTC.

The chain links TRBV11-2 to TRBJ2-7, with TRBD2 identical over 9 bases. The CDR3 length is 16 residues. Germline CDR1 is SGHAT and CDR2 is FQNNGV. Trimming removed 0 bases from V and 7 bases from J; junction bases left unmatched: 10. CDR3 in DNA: TGTGCCAGCAGCTTAGACCCGGAGGGACTAGCAAGGGAGCAGTACTTC. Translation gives CASSLDPEGLAREQYF.

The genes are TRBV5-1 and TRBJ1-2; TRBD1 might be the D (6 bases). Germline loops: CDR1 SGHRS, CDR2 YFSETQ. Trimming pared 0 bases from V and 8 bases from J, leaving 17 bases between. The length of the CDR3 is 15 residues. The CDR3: CASSLAGERSGGYTF. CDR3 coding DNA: TGCGCCAGCAGCTTGGCAGGGGAAAGGTCGGGAGGCTACACCTTC.

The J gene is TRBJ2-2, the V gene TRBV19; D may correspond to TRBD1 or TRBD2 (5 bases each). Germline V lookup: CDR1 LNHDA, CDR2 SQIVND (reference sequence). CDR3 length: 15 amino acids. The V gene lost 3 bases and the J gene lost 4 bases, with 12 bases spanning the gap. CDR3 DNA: TGTGCCAGTAGTATGGAGGCTAGGGGCACCGGGGAGCTGTTTTTT. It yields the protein CASSMEARGTGELFF.

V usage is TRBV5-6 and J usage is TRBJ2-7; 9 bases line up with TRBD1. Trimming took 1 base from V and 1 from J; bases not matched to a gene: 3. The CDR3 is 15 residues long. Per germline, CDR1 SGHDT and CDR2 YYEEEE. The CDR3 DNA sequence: TGTGCCAGCAGCTTGCCGACAGGGGGTTCCTACGAGCAGTACTTC. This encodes CASSLPTGGSYEQYF.

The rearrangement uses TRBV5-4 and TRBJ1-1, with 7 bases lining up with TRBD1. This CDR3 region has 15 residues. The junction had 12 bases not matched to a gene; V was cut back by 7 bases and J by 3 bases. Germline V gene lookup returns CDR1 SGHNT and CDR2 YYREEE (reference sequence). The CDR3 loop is CASHKQGRIHTEAFF. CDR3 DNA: TGTGCCAGCCATAAACAGGGGAGAATCCACACTGAAGCTTTCTTT.

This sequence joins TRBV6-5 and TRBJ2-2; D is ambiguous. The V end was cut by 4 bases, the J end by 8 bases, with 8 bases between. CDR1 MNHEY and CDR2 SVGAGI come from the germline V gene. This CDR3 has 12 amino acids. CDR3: CASSFLRGELFF. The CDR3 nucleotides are TGTGCCAGCAGTTTCTTGCGAGGGGAGCTGTTTTTT.

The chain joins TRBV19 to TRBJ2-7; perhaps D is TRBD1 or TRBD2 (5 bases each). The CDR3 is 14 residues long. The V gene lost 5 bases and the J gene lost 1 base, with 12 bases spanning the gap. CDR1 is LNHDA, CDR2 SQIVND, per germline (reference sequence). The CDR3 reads CASSPGRTSYEQYF. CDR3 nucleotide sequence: TGTGCCAGTAGTCCGGGACGTACTTCCTACGAGCAGTACTTC.

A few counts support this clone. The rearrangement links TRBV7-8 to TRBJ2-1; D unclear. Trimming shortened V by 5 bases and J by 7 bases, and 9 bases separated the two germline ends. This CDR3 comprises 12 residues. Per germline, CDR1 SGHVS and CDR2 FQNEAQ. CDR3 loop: CASSPAMNEQFF. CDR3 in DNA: TGTGCCAGCAGCCCAGCTATGAATGAGCAGTTCTTC.

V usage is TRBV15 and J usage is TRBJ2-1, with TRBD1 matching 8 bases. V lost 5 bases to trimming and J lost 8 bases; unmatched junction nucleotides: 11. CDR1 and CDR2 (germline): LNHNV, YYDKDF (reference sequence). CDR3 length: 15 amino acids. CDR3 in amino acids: CATSRDRSTSYEQFF. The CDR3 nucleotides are TGTGCCACCAGCCGGGACAGGTCTACTTCCTATGAGCAGTTCTTC.

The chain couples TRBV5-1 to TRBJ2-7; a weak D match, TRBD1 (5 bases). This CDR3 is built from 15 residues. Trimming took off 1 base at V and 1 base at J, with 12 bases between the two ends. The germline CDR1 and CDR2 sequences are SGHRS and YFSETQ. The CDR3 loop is CASSLSGITSYEQYF. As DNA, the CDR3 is TGCGCCAGCAGCTTGTCAGGGATAACTTCCTACGAGCAGTACTTC.

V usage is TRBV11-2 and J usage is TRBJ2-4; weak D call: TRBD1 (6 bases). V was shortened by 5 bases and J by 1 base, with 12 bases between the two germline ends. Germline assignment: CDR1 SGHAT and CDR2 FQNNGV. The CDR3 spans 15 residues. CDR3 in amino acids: CASSPMRGAKNIQYF. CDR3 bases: TGTGCCAGCAGCCCTATGAGGGGGGCCAAAAACATTCAGTACTTC.

The CDR3 loop is CASSSGTSALLTTDTQYF. The CDR3 nucleotides read TGCGCCAGCAGCTCCGGGACTAGCGCTCTTTTAACCACAGATACGCAGTATTTT. This chain connects TRBV5-1 to TRBJ2-3, with 10 bases lining up with TRBD2. Germline assignment: CDR1 SGHRS and CDR2 YFSETQ. V gave up 3 bases and J gave up 2 bases; unmatched junction bases: 12. The CDR3 has 18 amino acids. The full variable domain, with the rest looked up from reference TRBV5-1 and TRBJ2-3, is KAGVTQTPRYLIKTRGQQVTLSCSPISGHRSVSWYQQTPGQGLQFLFEYFSETQRNKGNFPGRFSGRQFSNSRSEMNVSTLELGDSALYLCASSSGTSALLTTDTQYFGPGTRLTVL.